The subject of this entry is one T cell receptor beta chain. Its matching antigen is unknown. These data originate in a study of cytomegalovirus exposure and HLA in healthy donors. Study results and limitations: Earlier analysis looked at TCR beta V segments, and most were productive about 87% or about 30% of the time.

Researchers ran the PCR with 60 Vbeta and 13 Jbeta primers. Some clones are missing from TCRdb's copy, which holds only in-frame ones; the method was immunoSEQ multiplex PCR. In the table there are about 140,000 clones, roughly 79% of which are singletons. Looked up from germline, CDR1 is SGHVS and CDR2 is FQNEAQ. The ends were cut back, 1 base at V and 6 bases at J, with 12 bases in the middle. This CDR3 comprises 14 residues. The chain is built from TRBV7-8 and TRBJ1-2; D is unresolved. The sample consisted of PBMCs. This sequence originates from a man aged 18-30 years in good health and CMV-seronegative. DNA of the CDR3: TGTGCCAGCAGCTTAGGCGACATCTGGGATGGCTACACCTTC. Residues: CASSLGDIWDGYTF. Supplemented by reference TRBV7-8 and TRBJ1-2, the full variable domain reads GAGVSQSPRYKVAKRGQDVALRCDPISGHVSLFWYQQALGQGPEFLTYFQNEAQLDKSGLPSDRFFAERPEGSVSTLKIQRTQQEDSAVYLCASSLGDIWDGYTFGSGTRLTVV.